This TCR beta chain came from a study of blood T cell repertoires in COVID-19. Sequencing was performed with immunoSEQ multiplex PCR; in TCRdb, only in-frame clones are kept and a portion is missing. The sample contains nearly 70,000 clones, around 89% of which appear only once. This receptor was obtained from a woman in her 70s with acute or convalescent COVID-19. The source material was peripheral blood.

The CDR3 DNA follows: TGTGCCAGCAGCTTGGCTGGGGGCGCCAATCAGCCCCAGCATTTT. It codes for CASSLAGGANQPQHF. V and J are TRBV5-8 and TRBJ1-5; possibly TRBD1 for D (6 bases). Trimming stripped 0 bases from V and 3 bases from J, with 10 bases between. Germline CDR1 SGHTS, CDR2 YDEGEE. The CDR3 is 15 amino acids.